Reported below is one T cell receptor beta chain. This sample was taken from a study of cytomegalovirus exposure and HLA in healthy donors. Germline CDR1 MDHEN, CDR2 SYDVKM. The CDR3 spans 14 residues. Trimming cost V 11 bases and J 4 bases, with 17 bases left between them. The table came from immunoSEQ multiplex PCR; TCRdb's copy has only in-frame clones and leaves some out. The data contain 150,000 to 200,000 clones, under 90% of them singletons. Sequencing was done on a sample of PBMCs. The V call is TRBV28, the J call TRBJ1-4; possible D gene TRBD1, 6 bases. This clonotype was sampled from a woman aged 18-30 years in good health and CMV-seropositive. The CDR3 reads CASRMGQSNEKLFF. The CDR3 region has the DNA TGTGCCTCTAGAATGGGACAAAGTAATGAAAAACTGTTTTTT.